Detailed here is one T cell receptor (beta chain). The data belong to a study of shared T cell receptors in the human thymus. Profiling relied on immunoSEQ multiplex PCR, and the TCRdb table lists in-frame clones only, not all of them. The table includes over 450,000 clones, approximately 80% detected once. The CDR3 runs 15 residues. This sample also appeared in a second study, on human thymus T cells. That source reports: Among the donors, all were healthy Finnish infants having corrective surgery for congenital heart defects. Thymus pieces cut out during corrective heart surgery were the tissue that was used. Across thymic and blood repertoires, the usage of V and J genes appeared to be biased.

This TCR derives from a boy in the first two years of life with a congenital heart defect. This rearrangement joins TRBV12-2 to TRBJ2-7; the DNA was not used to check the table's D call, TRBD2. TRBV12-2 constitutes a pseudogene. Sequencing was performed on thymocytes. CDR3 in amino acids: CASRLEGLYSYEQYF. CDR3 bases: TGTGCAAGTCGCCTAGAAGGACTGTATTCCTACGAGCAGTACTTC.